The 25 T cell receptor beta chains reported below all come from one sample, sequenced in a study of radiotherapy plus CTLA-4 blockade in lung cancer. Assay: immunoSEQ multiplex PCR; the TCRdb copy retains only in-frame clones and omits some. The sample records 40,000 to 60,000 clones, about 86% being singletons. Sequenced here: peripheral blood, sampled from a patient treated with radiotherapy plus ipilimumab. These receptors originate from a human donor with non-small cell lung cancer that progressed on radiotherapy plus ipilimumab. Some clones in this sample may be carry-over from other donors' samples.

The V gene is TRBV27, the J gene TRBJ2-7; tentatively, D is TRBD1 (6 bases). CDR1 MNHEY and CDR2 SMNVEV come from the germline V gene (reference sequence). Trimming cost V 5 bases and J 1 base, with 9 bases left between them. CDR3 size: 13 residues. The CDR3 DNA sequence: TGTGCCAGCAGTGACAGGCCGTCCTACGAGCAGTACTTC. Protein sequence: CASSDRPSYEQYF.

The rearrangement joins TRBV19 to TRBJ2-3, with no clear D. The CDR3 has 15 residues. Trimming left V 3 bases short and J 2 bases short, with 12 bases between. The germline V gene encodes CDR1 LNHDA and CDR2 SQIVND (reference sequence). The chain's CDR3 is CASSIFYGYTDTQYF. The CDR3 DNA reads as TGTGCCAGTAGTATTTTTTACGGTTACACAGATACGCAGTATTTT.

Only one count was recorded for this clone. This chain's CDR3 is CASSNYGSSTDTQYF. CDR3 in DNA: TGTGCCAGCTCGAATTACGGGTCTAGCACAGATACGCAGTATTTT. This chain connects TRBV2 to TRBJ2-3; D uncertain. V gave up 8 bases and J gave up 0 bases, with 15 bases separating them. Germline assignment: CDR1 SNHLY and CDR2 FYNNEI. The CDR3 has 15 amino acids. Combining the CDR3 with reference TRBV2 and TRBJ2-3 gives the whole variable domain EPEVTQTPSHQVTQMGQEVILRCVPISNHLYFYWYRQILGQKVEFLVSFYNNEISEKSEIFDDQFSVERPDGSNFTLKIRSTKLEDSAMYFCASSNYGSSTDTQYFGPGTRLTVL.

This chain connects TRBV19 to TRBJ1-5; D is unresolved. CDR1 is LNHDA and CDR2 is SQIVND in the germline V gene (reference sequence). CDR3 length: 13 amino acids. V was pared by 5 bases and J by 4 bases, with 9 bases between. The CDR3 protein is CASSAGLNQPQHF. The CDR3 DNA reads TGTGCCAGTAGTGCCGGACTAAATCAGCCCCAGCATTTT.

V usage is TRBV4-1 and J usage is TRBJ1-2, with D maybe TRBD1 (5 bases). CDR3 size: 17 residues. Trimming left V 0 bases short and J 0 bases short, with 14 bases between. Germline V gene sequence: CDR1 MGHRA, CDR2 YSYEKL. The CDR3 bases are TGCGCCAGCAGCCAAGATTGGGGTAGGGGCACTAACTATGGCTACACCTTC. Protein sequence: CASSQDWGRGTNYGYTF.

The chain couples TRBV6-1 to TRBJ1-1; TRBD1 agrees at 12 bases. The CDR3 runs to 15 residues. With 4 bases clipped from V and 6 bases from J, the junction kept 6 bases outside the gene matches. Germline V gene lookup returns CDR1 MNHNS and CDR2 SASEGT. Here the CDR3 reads CASSGFGTGGSEAFF. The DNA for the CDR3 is TGTGCCAGCAGTGGGTTCGGGACAGGGGGCTCTGAAGCTTTCTTT.

The CDR3 here is CASSTGHSNQPQHF. The CDR3 DNA is TGTGCCAGCAGTACAGGACATAGCAATCAGCCCCAGCATTTT. V and J are TRBV27 and TRBJ1-5; TRBD1 might be the D (5 bases). Between the trimmed V and J ends, which lost 5 bases and 0 bases, there was a span of 8 bases. Germline-derived CDR1 and CDR2 are MNHEY and SMNVEV (reference sequence). This CDR3 comprises 14 residues.

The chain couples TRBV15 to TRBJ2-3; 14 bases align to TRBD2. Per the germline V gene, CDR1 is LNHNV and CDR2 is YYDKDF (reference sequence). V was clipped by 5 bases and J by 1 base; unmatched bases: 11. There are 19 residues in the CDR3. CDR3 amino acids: CATSATSGTSGGGTDTQYF. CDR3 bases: TGTGCCACCAGCGCGACCTCCGGGACTAGCGGGGGAGGCACAGATACGCAGTATTTT.

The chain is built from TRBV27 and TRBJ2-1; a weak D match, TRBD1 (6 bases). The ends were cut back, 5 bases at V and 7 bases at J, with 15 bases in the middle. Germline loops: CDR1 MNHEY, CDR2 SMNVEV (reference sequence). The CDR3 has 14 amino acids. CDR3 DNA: TGTGCCAGCAGTCGCAGGGGCCTGAAAAATGAGCAGTTCTTC. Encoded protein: CASSRRGLKNEQFF.

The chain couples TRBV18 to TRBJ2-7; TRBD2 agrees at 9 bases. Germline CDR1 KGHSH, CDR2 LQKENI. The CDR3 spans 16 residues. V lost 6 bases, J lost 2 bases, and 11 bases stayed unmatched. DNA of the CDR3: TGTGCCAGCTCTTCCGGACGGCGGGGGGGTACCTACGAGCAGTACTTC. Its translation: CASSSGRRGGTYEQYF.

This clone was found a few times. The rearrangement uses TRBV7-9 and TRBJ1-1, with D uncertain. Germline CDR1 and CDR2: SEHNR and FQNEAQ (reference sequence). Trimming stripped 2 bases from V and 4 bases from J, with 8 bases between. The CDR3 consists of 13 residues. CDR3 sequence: CASSLQTGTEAFF. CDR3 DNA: TGTGCCAGCAGCTTACAAACCGGCACTGAAGCTTTCTTT.

CDR3 coding DNA: TGCGCCAGCAGCTTGGGGGGAGGCAGGGTGTATTCACCCCTCCACTTT. Encoded protein: CASSLGGGRVYSPLHF. The chain couples TRBV5-1 to TRBJ1-6; D might be TRBD1 (5 bases). The CDR3 spans 16 residues. Germline CDR1 reads SGHRS; CDR2 reads YFSETQ. V lost 0 bases and J lost 8, with 15 bases in between.

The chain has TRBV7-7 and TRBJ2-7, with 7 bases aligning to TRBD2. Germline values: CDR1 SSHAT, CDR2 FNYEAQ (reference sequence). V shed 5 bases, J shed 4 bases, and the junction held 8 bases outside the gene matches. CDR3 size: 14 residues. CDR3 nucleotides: TGTGCCAGCAGCCCAGGGAGGGACCTGTACGAGCAGTACTTC. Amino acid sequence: CASSPGRDLYEQYF.

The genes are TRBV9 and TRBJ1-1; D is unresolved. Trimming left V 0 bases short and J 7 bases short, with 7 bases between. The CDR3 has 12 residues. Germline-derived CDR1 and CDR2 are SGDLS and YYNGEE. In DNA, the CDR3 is TGTGCCAGCAGCGTAGGGGCAGATGAAGCTTTCTTT. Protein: CASSVGADEAFF.

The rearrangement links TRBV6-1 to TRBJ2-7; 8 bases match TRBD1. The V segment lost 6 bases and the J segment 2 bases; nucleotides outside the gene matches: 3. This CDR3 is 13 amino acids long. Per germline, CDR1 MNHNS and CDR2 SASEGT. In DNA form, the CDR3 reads TGTGCCAGCAGGGACAGGGAGACCTACGAGCAGTACTTC. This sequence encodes CASRDRETYEQYF.

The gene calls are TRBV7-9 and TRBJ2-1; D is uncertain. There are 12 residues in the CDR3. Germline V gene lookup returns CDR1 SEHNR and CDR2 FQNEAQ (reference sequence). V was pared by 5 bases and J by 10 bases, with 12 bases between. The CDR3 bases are TGTGCCAGCAGCGCTGTTGAGGTCGAGCAGTTCTTC. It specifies CASSAVEVEQFF. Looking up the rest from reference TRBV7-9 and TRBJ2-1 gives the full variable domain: DTGVSQNPRHKITKRGQNVTFRCDPISEHNRLYWYRQTLGQGPEFLTYFQNEAQLEKSRLLSDRFSAERPKGSFSTLEIQRTEQGDSAMYLCASSAVEVEQFFGPGTRLTVL.

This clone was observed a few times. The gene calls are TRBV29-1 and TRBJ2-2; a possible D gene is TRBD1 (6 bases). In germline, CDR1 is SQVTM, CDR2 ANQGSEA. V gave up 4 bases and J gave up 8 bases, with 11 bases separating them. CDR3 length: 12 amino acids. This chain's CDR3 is CSVGGGPGELFF. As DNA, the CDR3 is TGCAGCGTTGGTGGGGGCCCAGGGGAGCTGTTTTTT.

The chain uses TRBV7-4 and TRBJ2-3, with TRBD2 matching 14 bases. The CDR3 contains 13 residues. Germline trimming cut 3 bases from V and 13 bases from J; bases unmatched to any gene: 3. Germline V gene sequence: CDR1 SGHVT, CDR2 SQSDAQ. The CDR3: CASSLGTSGGKYF. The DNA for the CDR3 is TGTGCCAGCAGCTTGGGGACTAGCGGGGGTAAGTATTTT.

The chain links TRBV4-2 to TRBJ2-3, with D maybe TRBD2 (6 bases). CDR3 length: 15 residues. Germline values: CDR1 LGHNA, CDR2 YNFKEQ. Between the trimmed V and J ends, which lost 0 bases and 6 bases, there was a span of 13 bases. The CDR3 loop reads CASSQDGTGEDTQYF. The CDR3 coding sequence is TGTGCCAGCAGCCAAGATGGGACGGGGGAGGATACGCAGTATTTT.

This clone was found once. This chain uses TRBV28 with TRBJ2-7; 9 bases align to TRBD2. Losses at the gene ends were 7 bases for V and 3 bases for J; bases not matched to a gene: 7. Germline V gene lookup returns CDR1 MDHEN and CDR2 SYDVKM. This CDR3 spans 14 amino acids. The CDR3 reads CASTSSGNFYEQYF. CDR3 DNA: TGTGCCAGCACGTCTAGCGGGAATTTCTACGAGCAGTACTTC.

The CDR3 coding sequence is TGTGCCAGCAGCTCCGAGACTAGCGGGATTATTAGGGTGACAGATACGCAGTATTTT. This gives the protein CASSSETSGIIRVTDTQYF. The chain uses TRBV9 and TRBJ2-3, with 11 bases fitting TRBD2. This CDR3 contains 19 residues. Germline loops: CDR1 SGDLS, CDR2 YYNGEE. V lost 4 bases and J lost 3; bases outside the gene matches: 16. Supplemented by reference TRBV9 and TRBJ2-3, the full variable domain reads DSGVTQTPKHLITATGQRVTLRCSPRSGDLSVYWYQQSLDQGLQFLIQYYNGEERAKGNILERFSAQQFPDLHSELNLSSLELGDSALYFCASSSETSGIIRVTDTQYFGPGTRLTVL.

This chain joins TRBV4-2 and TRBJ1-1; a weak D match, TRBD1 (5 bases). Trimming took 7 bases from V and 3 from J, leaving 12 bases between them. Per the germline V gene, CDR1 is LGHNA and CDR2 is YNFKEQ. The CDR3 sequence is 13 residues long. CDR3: CASTRSGDTEAFF. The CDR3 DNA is TGTGCCAGCACCCGATCGGGGGACACTGAAGCTTTCTTT.

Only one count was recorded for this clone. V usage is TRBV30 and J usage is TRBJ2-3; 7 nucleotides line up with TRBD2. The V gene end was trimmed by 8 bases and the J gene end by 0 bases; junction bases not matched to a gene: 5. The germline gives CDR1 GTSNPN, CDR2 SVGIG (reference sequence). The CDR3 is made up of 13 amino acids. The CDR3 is CAGGGFSTDTQYF. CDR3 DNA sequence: TGTGCCGGGGGGGGTTTTAGCACAGATACGCAGTATTTT.

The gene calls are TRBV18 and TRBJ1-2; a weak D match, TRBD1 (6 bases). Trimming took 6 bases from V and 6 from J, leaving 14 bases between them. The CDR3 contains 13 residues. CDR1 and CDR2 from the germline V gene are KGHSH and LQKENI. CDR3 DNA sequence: TGTGCCAGCTCCGCAATTTCAGGGGATGGCTACACCTTC. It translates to CASSAISGDGYTF.

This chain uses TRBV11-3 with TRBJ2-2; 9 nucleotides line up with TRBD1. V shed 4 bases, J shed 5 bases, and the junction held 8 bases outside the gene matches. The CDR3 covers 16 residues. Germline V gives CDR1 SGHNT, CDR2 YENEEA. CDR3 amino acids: CASSSARDRVTGELFF. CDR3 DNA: TGTGCCAGCAGCTCCGCCCGGGACAGGGTGACCGGGGAGCTGTTTTTT. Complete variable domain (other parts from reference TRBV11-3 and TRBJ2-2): EAGVVQSPRYKIIEKKQPVAFWCNPISGHNTLYWYLQNLGQGPELLIRYENEEAVDDSQLPKDRFSAERLKGVDSTLKIQPAELGDSAVYLCASSSARDRVTGELFFGEGSRLTVL.